This entry features one TCR beta chain sequence. Measured with immunoSEQ multiplex PCR; TCRdb has only the in-frame clones, and not every one. The sample lists hundreds of thousands of clones, around 90% occurring once. This entry comes from a study of Ad26.COV2.S vaccination and SARS-CoV-2 variants. The treatment is: roughly 18 received Ad26.COV2.S at low or high dose, single or two shots; 5 received placebo; per-sample allocation not given. The study sampled participants on day 63 after the first vaccine or placebo injection. The study used a vaccine consisting of an Ad26 vector that expressed Wuhan-strain SARS-CoV-2 spike. The CDR3 is 15 residues long. Germline V gene lookup returns CDR1 KGHDR and CDR2 SFDVKD. The V end was cut by 3 bases, the J end by 3 bases, with 13 bases between.

The chain joins TRBV24-1 to TRBJ1-2; TRBD1 is a possible D gene (5 bases). The sample in question was peripheral blood, obtained in a trial of Ad26.COV2.S vaccine versus placebo. This clonotype was obtained from a person aged 18-65 years who received the Ad26.COV2.S COVID-19 vaccine or a placebo. CDR3 coding DNA: TGTGCCACCAGTGATCGGGGCGGGGGAGACTATGGCTACACCTTC. Residues: CATSDRGGGDYGYTF.